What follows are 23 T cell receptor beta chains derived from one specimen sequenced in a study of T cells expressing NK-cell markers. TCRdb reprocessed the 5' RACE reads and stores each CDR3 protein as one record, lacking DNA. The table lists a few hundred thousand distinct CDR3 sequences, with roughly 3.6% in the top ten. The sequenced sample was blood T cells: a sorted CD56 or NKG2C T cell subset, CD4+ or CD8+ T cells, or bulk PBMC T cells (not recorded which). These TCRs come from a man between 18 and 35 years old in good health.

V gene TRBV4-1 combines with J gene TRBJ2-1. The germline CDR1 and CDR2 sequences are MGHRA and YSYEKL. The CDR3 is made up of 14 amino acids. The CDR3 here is CASSLSILRNEQFF.

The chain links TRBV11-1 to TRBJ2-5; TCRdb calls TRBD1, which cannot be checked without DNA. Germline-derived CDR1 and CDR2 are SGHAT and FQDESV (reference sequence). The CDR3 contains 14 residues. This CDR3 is CASTPRRDGETQYF.

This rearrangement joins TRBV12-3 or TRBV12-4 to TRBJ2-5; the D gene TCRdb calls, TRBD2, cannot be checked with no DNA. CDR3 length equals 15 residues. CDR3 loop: CASSSTSSARETQYF.

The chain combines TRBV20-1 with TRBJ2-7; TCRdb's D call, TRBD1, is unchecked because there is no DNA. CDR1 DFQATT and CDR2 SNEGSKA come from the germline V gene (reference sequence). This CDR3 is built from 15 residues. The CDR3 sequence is CSALLGGAHSYEQYF.

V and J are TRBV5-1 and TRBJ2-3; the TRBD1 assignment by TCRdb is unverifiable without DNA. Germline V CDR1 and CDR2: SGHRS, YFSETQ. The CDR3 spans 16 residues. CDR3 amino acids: CASSLPRQGATDTQYF.

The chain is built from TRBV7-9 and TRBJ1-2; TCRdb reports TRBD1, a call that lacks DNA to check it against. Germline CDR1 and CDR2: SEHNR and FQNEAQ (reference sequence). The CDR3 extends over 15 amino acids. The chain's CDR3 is CASSSRGTANYGYTF.

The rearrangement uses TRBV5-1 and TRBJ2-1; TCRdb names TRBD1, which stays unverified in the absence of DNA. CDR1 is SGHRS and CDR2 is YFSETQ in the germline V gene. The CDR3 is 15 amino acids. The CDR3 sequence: CASVDLKGATNEQFF.

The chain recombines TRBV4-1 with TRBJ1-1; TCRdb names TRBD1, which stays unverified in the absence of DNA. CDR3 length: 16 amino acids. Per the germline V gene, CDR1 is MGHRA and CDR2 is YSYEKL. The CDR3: CASSQGFGTGDPEAFF.

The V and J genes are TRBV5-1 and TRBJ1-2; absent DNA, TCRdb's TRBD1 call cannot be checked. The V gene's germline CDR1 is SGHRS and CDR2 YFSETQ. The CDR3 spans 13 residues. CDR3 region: CASSLTGEGGYTF.

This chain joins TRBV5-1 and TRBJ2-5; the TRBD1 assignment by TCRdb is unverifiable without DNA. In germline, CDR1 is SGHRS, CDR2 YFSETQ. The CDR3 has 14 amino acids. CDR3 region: CASSLGGQQETQYF.

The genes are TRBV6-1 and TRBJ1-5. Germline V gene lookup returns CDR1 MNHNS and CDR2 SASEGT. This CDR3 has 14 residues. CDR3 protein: CASSDAGGGQPQHF.

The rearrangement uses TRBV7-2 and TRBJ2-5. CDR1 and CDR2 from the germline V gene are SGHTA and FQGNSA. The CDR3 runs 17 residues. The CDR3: CASSLQGRVASQETQYF.

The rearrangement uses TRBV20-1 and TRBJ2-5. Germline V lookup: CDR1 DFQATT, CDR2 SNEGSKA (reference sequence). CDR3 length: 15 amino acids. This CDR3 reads CSARDFSPRVETQYF.

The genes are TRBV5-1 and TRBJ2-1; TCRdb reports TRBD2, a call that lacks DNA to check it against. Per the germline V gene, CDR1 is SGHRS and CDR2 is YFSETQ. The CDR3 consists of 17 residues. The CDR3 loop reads CASTPISGSGTYNEQFF.

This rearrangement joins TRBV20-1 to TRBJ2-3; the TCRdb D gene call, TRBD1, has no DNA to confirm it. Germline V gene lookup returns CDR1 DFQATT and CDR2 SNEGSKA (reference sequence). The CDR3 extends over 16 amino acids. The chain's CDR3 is CSARESAAPLTDTQYF.

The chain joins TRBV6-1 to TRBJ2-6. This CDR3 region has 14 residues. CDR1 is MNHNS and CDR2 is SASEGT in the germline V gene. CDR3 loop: CASRFQAGANVLTF.

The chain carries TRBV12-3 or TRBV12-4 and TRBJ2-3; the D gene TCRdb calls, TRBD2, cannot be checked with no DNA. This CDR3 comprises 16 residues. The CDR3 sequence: CASSLGGGGPRDTQYF.

The CDR3 is CASSQDKAGGYTF. The gene calls are TRBV4-3 and TRBJ1-2. CDR3 length equals 13 residues. Germline assignment: CDR1 LGHNA and CDR2 YSLEER.

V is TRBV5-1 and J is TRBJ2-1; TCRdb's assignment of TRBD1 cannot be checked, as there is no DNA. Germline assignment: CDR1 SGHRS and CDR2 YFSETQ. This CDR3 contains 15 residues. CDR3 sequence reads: CASSSPGQGAHEQFF.

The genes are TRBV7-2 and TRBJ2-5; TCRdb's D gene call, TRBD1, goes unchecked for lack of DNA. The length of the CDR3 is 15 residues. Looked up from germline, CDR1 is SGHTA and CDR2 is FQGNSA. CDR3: CASSLGGQGGETQYF.

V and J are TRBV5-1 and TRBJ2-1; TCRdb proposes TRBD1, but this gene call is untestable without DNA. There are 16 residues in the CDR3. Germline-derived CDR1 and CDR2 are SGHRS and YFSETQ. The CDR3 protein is CASSLGFQGSYNEQFF.

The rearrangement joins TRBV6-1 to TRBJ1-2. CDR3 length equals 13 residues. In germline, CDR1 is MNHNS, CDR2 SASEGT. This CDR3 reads CASTTGSNYGYTF.

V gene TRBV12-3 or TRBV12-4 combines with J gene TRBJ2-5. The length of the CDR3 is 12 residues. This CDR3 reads CASSFIVETQYF.